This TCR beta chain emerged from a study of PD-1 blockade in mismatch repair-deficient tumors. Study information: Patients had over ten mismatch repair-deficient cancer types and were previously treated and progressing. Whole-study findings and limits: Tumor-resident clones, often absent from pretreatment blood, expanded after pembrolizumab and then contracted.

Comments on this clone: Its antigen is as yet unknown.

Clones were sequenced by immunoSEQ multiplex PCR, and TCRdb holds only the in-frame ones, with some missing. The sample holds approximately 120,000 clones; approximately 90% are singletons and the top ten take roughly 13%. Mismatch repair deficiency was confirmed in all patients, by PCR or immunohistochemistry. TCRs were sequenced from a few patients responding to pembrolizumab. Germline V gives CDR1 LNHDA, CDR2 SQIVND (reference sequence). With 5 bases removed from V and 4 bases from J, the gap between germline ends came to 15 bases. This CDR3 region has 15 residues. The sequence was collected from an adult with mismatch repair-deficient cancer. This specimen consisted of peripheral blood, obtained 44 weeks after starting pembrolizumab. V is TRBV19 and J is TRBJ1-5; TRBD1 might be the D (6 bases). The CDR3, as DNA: TGTGCCAGTAGTCGGCAGGGGTTTTGGAATCAGCCCCAGCATTTT. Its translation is CASSRQGFWNQPQHF.